This T cell receptor (beta chain) was sequenced in a study of cytomegalovirus exposure and HLA in healthy donors. J gave up 2 bases and V 4 bases, and 3 bases lay outside the gene matches. CDR1 is MNHEY and CDR2 is SMNVEV in the germline V gene (reference sequence). The CDR3 has 14 residues. With 60 Vbeta and 13 Jbeta primers, the PCR was carried out. TCRdb's table, derived via immunoSEQ multiplex PCR, lists solely in-frame clones and lacks some. The profile shows about 59,000 clones, 75% to 90% of them singletons. This sequence was found in a woman aged 40 to 50 in good health and CMV-seronegative. The rearrangement links TRBV27 to TRBJ2-7, with 9 positions matching TRBD1. The sequenced sample was PBMCs. The CDR3, as DNA: TGTGCCAGCAGTTATGGGACAGGGACCTACGAGCAGTACTTC. Protein: CASSYGTGTYEQYF.